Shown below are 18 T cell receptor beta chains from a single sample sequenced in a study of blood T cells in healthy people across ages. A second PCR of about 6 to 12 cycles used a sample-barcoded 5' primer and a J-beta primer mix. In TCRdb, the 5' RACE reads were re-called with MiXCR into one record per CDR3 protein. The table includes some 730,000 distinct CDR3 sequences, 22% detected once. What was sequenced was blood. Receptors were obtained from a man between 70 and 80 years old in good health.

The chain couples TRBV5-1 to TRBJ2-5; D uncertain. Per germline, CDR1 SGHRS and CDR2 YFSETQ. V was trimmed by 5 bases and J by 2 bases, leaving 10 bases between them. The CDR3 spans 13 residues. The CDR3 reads CASREIGQETQYF. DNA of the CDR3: TGCGCCAGCAGAGAGATTGGGCAAGAGACCCAGTACTTC.

The CDR3 coding sequence is TGTGCCAGCAGTTTCAGGGAAGGGATTCAGCCCCAGCATTTT. Its translation: CASSFREGIQPQHF. J is TRBJ1-5 and V is TRBV6-5; possible D gene TRBD1, 5 bases. V was cut by 4 bases and J by 6 bases, with 13 bases left in between. The CDR3 sequence is 14 residues long. CDR1 and CDR2 (germline): MNHEY, SVGAGI.

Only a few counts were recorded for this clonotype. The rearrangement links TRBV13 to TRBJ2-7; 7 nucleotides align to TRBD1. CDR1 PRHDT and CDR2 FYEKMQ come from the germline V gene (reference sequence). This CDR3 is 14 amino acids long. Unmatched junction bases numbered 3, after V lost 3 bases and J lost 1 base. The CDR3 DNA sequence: TGTGCCAGCAGCTTCCAGACAGGGTCCTACGAGCAGTACTTC. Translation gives CASSFQTGSYEQYF.

Here the CDR3 reads CASSFGRAGHGYTF. The CDR3 region has the DNA TGTGCCAGCAGTTTTGGGAGGGCCGGCCATGGCTACACCTTC. V usage is TRBV12-3 or TRBV12-4 and J usage is TRBJ1-2, with no clear D. V lost 3 bases and J 6 bases, leaving 14 bases between the germline ends. The CDR3 length is 14 residues.

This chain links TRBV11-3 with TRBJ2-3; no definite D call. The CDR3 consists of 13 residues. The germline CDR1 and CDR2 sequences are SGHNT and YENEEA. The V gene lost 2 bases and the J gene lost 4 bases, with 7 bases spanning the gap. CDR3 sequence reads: CASSLSLADTQYF. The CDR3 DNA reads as TGTGCCAGCAGCTTAAGTCTAGCAGATACGCAGTATTTT.

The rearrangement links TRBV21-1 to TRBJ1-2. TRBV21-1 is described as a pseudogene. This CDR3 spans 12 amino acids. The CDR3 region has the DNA TGTGCCAGCAAACCTGGGATCTATGGCTACACCTTC. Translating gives CASKPGIYGYTF.

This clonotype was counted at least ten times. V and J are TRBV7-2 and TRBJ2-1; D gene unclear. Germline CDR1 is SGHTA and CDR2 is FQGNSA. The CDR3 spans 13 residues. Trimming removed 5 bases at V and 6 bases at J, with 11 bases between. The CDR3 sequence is CASSAVRGNEQFF. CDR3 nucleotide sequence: TGTGCCAGCAGCGCGGTCCGTGGCAATGAGCAGTTCTTC. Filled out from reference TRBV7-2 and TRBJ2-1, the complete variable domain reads GAGVSQSPSNKVTEKGKDVELRCDPISGHTALYWYRQSLGQGLEFLIYFQGNSAPDKSGLPSDRFSAERTGGSVSTLTIQRTQQEDSAVYLCASSAVRGNEQFFGPGTRLTVL.

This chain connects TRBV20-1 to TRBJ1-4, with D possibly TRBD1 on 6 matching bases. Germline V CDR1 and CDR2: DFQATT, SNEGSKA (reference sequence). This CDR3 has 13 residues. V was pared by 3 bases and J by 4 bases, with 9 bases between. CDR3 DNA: TGCAGTGCTAGTCAAGGGGGTAATGAAAAACTGTTTTTT. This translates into CSASQGGNEKLFF.

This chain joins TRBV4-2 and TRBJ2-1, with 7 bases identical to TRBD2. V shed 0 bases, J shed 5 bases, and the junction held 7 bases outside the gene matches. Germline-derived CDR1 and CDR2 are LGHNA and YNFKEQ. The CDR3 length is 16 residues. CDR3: CASSQEGQGGNNEQFF. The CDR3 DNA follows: TGTGCCAGCAGCCAAGAGGGCCAGGGAGGGAACAATGAGCAGTTCTTC.

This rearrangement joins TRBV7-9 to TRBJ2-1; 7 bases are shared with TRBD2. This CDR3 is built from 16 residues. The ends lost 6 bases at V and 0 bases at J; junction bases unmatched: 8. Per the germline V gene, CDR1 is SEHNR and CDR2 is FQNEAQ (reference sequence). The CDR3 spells CASSLGRGSSYNEQFF. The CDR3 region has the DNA TGTGCCAGCAGTCTCGGGCGGGGGAGCTCCTACAATGAGCAGTTCTTC.

This CDR3 is CASSRLGGVSGNTIYF. The CDR3 nucleotides read TGTGCCAGCAGCCGACTCGGGGGGGTATCTGGAAACACCATATATTTT. The chain has TRBV6-1 and TRBJ1-3; perhaps TRBD1 as D (5 bases). Germline V gene sequence: CDR1 MNHNS, CDR2 SASEGT. The CDR3 runs 16 residues. V lost 6 bases to trimming and J lost 1 base, with 16 bases between them.

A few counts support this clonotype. CDR3 in amino acids: CAISDRASNEQFF. CDR3 bases: TGTGCCATCAGTGACCGTGCCTCCAATGAGCAGTTCTTC. The chain has TRBV10-3 and TRBJ2-1; D is unclear. The V end lost 3 bases, the J end lost 6 bases, and 9 bases lay between the germline ends. Per the germline V gene, CDR1 is ENHRY and CDR2 is SYGVKD. The CDR3 spans 13 residues.

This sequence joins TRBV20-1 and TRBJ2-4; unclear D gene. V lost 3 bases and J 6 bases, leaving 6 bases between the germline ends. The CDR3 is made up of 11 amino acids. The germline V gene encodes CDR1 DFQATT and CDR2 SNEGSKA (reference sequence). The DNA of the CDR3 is TGCAGTGCTAGGGTTGGAAACATTCAGTACTTC. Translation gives CSARVGNIQYF.

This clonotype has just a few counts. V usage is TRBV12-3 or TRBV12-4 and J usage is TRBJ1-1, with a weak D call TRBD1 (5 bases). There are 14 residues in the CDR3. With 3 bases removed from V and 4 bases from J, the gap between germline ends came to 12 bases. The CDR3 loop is CASSFVGRGTEAFF. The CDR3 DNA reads TGTGCCAGCAGTTTTGTGGGGAGGGGCACTGAAGCTTTCTTT.

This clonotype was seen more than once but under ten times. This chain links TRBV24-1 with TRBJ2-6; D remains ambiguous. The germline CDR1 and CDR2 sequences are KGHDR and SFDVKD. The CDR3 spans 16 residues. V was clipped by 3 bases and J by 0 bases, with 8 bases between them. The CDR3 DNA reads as TGTGCCACCAGTGATCGTCTCCTCTCTGGGGCCAACGTCCTGACTTTC. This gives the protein CATSDRLLSGANVLTF.

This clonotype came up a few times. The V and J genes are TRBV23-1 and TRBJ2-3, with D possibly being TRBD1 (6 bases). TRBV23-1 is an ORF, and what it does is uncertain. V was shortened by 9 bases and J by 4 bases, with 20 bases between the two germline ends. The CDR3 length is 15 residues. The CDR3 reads CARAVSHTGSDTQYF. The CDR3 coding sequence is TGCGCCAGGGCCGTGTCTCACACAGGGTCAGATACGCAGTATTTT.

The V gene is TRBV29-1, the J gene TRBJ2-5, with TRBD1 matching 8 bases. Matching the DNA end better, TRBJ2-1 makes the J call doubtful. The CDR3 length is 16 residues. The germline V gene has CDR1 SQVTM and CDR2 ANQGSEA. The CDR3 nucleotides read TGCAGCGTTTTCACTGGGGCGGGACAGGCGGACAATGAGCAGTTCTTC. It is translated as CSVFTGAGQADNEQFF.

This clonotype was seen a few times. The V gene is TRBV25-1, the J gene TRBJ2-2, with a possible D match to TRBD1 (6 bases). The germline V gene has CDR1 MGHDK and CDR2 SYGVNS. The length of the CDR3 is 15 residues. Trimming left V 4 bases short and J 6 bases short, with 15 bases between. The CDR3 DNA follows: TGTGCCAGCAGTGCCCTGGGGGCTTACGCCGGGGAGCTGTTTTTT. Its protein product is CASSALGAYAGELFF.